The rows below give T cell receptor beta chains drawn from one sample of a study of blood T cell repertoires in COVID-19. Only in-frame clones appear in the TCRdb table, and some are missing; sequencing was by immunoSEQ multiplex PCR. The sample lists 90,000 to 140,000 clones; over 75% were seen once. What was sequenced was peripheral blood. These receptors originate from a man aged 50 to 59 with acute or convalescent COVID-19. Each CDR3 is given with its conserved first and last residue. D genes are given only for firm matches. Clone size is not always given. Where it is, it says once, few, many or a class for expanded clones.

v_gene: TRBV25-1; d_gene: NA; abundance: once; j_gene: TRBJ2-3; CDR3aa: CASSERQSTDTQYF; CDR3nt: TGTGCCAGCAGTGAAAGACAGAGCACAGATACGCAGTATTTT
v_gene: TRBV19; d_gene: TRBD2; abundance: NA; j_gene: TRBJ2-1; CDR3aa: CASRRSSGGYEQFF; CDR3nt: TGTGCCAGTAGGCGCTCTAGCGGGGGCTATGAGCAGTTCTTC
v_gene: TRBV14; d_gene: NA; abundance: NA; j_gene: TRBJ2-3; CDR3aa: CASSQAGRGPDTQYF; CDR3nt: TGTGCCAGCAGCCAAGCCGGGCGGGGTCCAGATACGCAGTATTTT
v_gene: TRBV3-1/TRBV3-2; d_gene: NA; abundance: NA; j_gene: TRBJ2-5; CDR3aa: CASSQPPPKTQYF; CDR3nt: TGTGCCAGCAGCCAACCCCCCCCAAAGACCCAGTACTTC
v_gene: TRBV30; d_gene: NA; abundance: NA; j_gene: TRBJ2-3; CDR3aa: CAWSVDTVAVPPDTQYF; CDR3nt: TGTGCCTGGAGTGTAGACACTGTAGCGGTGCCCCCAGATACGCAGTATTTT
v_gene: TRBV7-6; d_gene: TRBD1; abundance: once; j_gene: TRBJ1-3; CDR3aa: CASSLRTGRSGGNTIYF; CDR3nt: TGTGCCAGCAGCCTGAGGACAGGGAGATCGGGGGGAAACACCATATATTTT
v_gene: TRBV5-6; d_gene: NA; abundance: NA; j_gene: TRBJ1-2; CDR3aa: CASSLGRGFYGYTF; CDR3nt: TGTGCCAGCAGCTTGGGGCGGGGTTTCTATGGCTACACCTTC
v_gene: TRBV7-3; d_gene: TRBD1; abundance: once; j_gene: TRBJ2-3; CDR3aa: CASSSPAQGGTDTQYF; CDR3nt: TGTGCCAGCAGCTCCCCGGCCCAGGGGGGCACAGATACGCAGTATTTT
v_gene: TRBV18; d_gene: TRBD2; abundance: NA; j_gene: TRBJ2-7; CDR3aa: CASSPSVRREPEQYF; CDR3nt: TGTGCCAGCTCACCATCGGTGAGGCGGGAGCCCGAGCAGTACTTC
v_gene: TRBV11-3; d_gene: NA; abundance: NA; j_gene: TRBJ2-3; CDR3aa: CASSLDSTQYF; CDR3nt: TGTGCCAGCAGCTTAGACTCGACGCAGTATTTT
v_gene: TRBV29-1; d_gene: TRBD1; abundance: few; j_gene: TRBJ1-3; CDR3aa: CSVEGTGSSGNTIYF; CDR3nt: TGCAGCGTTGAAGGGACAGGGAGCTCTGGAAACACCATATATTTT
v_gene: TRBV9; d_gene: TRBD1; abundance: NA; j_gene: TRBJ1-4; CDR3aa: CASSVATGGEKLFF; CDR3nt: TGTGCCAGCAGCGTAGCTACAGGGGGTGAAAAACTGTTTTTT
v_gene: TRBV10-3; d_gene: TRBD2; abundance: NA; j_gene: TRBJ2-3; CDR3aa: CAIRVTGLAASTDTQYF; CDR3nt: TGTGCCATCAGGGTGACTGGACTAGCGGCTAGCACAGATACGCAGTATTTT
v_gene: TRBV7-9; d_gene: NA; abundance: NA; j_gene: TRBJ2-7; CDR3aa: CASSSRDNSYEQYF; CDR3nt: TGTGCCAGCAGCTCCCGGGACAACTCCTACGAGCAGTACTTC
v_gene: TRBV4-2; d_gene: NA; abundance: NA; j_gene: TRBJ2-5; CDR3aa: CASSQSGKGRHEETQYF; CDR3nt: TGTGCCAGCAGCCAATCGGGAAAAGGTAGGCACGAAGAGACCCAGTACTTC
v_gene: TRBV19; d_gene: TRBD1; abundance: NA; j_gene: TRBJ1-3; CDR3aa: CASSTLQGATGNTIYF; CDR3nt: TGTGCCAGTAGTACCTTACAGGGGGCAACTGGAAACACCATATATTTT
v_gene: TRBV15; d_gene: NA; abundance: once; j_gene: TRBJ1-2; CDR3aa: CATSRDGQGFNYGYTF; CDR3nt: TGTGCCACCAGCAGAGATGGTCAGGGGTTTAACTATGGCTACACCTTC
v_gene: TRBV7-9; d_gene: NA; abundance: NA; j_gene: TRBJ2-1; CDR3aa: CASSQGLLSYNEQFF; CDR3nt: TGTGCCAGCAGCCAGGGACTCCTTTCCTACAATGAGCAGTTCTTC
v_gene: TRBV3-1/TRBV3-2; d_gene: TRBD2; abundance: NA; j_gene: TRBJ2-1; CDR3aa: CASSQDRRTSGSSEQFF; CDR3nt: TGTGCCAGCAGCCAAGATCGTCGGACTAGCGGGAGTTCTGAGCAGTTCTTC
v_gene: TRBV10-3; d_gene: NA; abundance: NA; j_gene: TRBJ1-4; CDR3aa: CATKEPTATNEKLFF; CDR3nt: TGTGCCACCAAAGAACCTACAGCAACTAATGAAAAACTGTTTTTT
v_gene: TRBV4-2; d_gene: TRBD2; abundance: NA; j_gene: TRBJ2-3; CDR3aa: CASSQDTSGFTDTQYF; CDR3nt: TGTGCCAGCAGCCAAGATACTAGCGGATTCACAGATACGCAGTATTTT
v_gene: TRBV11-3; d_gene: NA; abundance: NA; j_gene: TRBJ2-1; CDR3aa: CASSLVLGAISYNEQFF; CDR3nt: TGTGCCAGCAGCTTAGTCCTGGGGGCAATTTCCTACAATGAGCAGTTCTTC
v_gene: TRBV28; d_gene: TRBD2; abundance: NA; j_gene: TRBJ2-2; CDR3aa: CASSPLVAGERTGELFF; CDR3nt: TGTGCCAGCAGTCCCTTGGTAGCGGGAGAGAGGACCGGGGAGCTGTTTTTT
v_gene: TRBV19; d_gene: NA; abundance: once; j_gene: TRBJ1-2; CDR3aa: CASTQRWRGTVGYTF; CDR3nt: TGTGCCAGTACCCAAAGGTGGCGGGGGACCGTTGGCTACACCTTC
v_gene: TRBV27; d_gene: TRBD1; abundance: NA; j_gene: TRBJ1-1; CDR3aa: CASIRTGTLNTEAFF; CDR3nt: TGTGCCAGCATTAGGACAGGGACTTTGAACACTGAAGCTTTCTTT
v_gene: TRBV12-5; d_gene: NA; abundance: NA; j_gene: TRBJ1-1; CDR3aa: CASGLYTMRGEAFF; CDR3nt: TGTGCTAGTGGTTTGTACACTATGCGTGGTGAAGCTTTCTTT
v_gene: TRBV7-8; d_gene: NA; abundance: NA; j_gene: TRBJ2-3; CDR3aa: CASSTRQGGGSPGDTQYF; CDR3nt: TGTGCCAGCAGCACGAGACAAGGGGGGGGCAGCCCTGGGGATACGCAGTATTTT
v_gene: TRBV18; d_gene: TRBD1; abundance: NA; j_gene: TRBJ2-7; CDR3aa: CASSPGQAIWEQYF; CDR3nt: TGTGCCAGCTCACCGGGACAGGCAATATGGGAGCAGTACTTC
v_gene: TRBV7-3; d_gene: TRBD1; abundance: NA; j_gene: TRBJ2-3; CDR3aa: CASSLTTGARTDTQYF; CDR3nt: TGTGCCAGCAGCTTAACAACAGGGGCAAGGACAGATACGCAGTATTTT
v_gene: TRBV3-1/TRBV3-2; d_gene: TRBD1; abundance: few; j_gene: TRBJ1-3; CDR3aa: CASSQDPSGTGRNTIYF; CDR3nt: TGTGCCAGCAGCCAAGATCCCTCCGGGACAGGCAGAAACACCATATATTTT
v_gene: TRBV11-3; d_gene: NA; abundance: few; j_gene: TRBJ1-1; CDR3aa: CASSLDLDRTNTEAFF; CDR3nt: TGTGCCAGCAGCTTAGATCTCGACAGAACGAACACTGAAGCTTTCTTT
v_gene: TRBV7-6; d_gene: TRBD2; abundance: NA; j_gene: TRBJ2-1; CDR3aa: CASSPRRTDLAGGSYNEQFF; CDR3nt: TGTGCCAGCAGCCCCAGGCGCACAGATCTAGCGGGAGGTTCCTACAATGAGCAGTTCTTC
v_gene: TRBV10-3; d_gene: NA; abundance: NA; j_gene: TRBJ1-2; CDR3aa: CAISESWGTRGGYTF; CDR3nt: TGTGCCATCAGTGAGTCGTGGGGGACACGAGGAGGCTACACCTTC
v_gene: TRBV27; d_gene: TRBD2; abundance: NA; j_gene: TRBJ2-7; CDR3aa: CAIGLAGPYEQYF; CDR3nt: TGTGCCATCGGTTTAGCGGGCCCCTACGAGCAGTACTTC
v_gene: TRBV6-4; d_gene: NA; abundance: NA; j_gene: TRBJ2-2; CDR3aa: CASSAITGGAGELFF; CDR3nt: TGTGCCAGCAGTGCAATTACAGGTGGCGCCGGGGAGCTGTTTTTT
v_gene: TRBV10-3; d_gene: TRBD2; abundance: NA; j_gene: TRBJ2-2; CDR3aa: CAISEFGTSGINTGELFF; CDR3nt: TGTGCCATCAGTGAGTTCGGGACTAGCGGAATTAACACCGGGGAGCTGTTTTTT
v_gene: TRBV10-3; d_gene: TRBD2; abundance: NA; j_gene: TRBJ2-3; CDR3aa: CAISSTSGGSPHTDTQYF; CDR3nt: TGTGCCATCAGTTCGACTAGCGGGGGCTCCCCACACACAGATACGCAGTATTTT
v_gene: TRBV25-1; d_gene: TRBD2; abundance: once; j_gene: TRBJ2-6; CDR3aa: CASSRTSGGNSGANVLTF; CDR3nt: TGTGCCAGCAGCCGGACTAGCGGGGGGAACTCTGGGGCCAACGTCCTGACTTTC
v_gene: TRBV11-3; d_gene: NA; abundance: NA; j_gene: TRBJ2-4; CDR3aa: CASSLGRHRGAKNIQYF; CDR3nt: TGTGCCAGCAGCTTAGGGAGACACCGAGGGGCCAAAAACATTCAGTACTTC
v_gene: TRBV5-1; d_gene: NA; abundance: NA; j_gene: TRBJ2-2; CDR3aa: CASSHGSIVPGELFF; CDR3nt: TGCGCCAGCAGCCACGGGTCGATTGTTCCCGGGGAGCTGTTTTTT
v_gene: TRBV5-4; d_gene: TRBD1; abundance: once; j_gene: TRBJ1-1; CDR3aa: CASSLPGGGGEAFF; CDR3nt: TGTGCCAGCAGTCTACCAGGGGGCGGAGGAGAAGCTTTCTTT